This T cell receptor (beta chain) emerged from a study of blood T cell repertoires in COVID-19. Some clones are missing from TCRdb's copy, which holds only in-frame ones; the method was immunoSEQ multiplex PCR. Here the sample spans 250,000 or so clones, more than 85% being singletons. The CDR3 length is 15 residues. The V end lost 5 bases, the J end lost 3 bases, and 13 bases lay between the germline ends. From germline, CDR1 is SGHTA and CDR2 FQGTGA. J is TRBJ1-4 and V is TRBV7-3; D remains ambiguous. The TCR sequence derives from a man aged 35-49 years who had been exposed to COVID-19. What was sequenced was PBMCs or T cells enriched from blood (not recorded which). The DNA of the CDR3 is TGTGCCAGCAGCCCCGGGGTTGGGGCTAATGAAAAACTGTTTTTT. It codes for CASSPGVGANEKLFF.